The 21 T cell receptor beta chains below come from one sample, sequenced in a study of cytomegalovirus exposure and HLA in healthy donors. 13 Jbeta primers and 60 Vbeta primers were used for the PCR. Assay: immunoSEQ multiplex PCR; the TCRdb copy retains only in-frame clones and omits some. In the table there are some 45,000 clones, around 50% of which are singletons. The sample comprised PBMCs. These receptors were collected from a human donor in good health.

J is TRBJ1-3 and V is TRBV28; 7 nucleotides align to TRBD1. The CDR3 length is 15 residues. Germline V lookup: CDR1 MDHEN, CDR2 SYDVKM. V trimming: 2 bases; J trimming: 5 bases; junction bases outside the gene matches: 6. CDR3: CASSLRQGLRNTIYF. In DNA, the CDR3 is TGTGCCAGCAGTTTACGACAGGGACTGAGAAACACCATATATTTT.

The V call is TRBV30, the J call TRBJ1-6; D not certain. The V gene lost 7 bases and the J gene lost 3 bases, with 16 bases spanning the gap. Germline CDR1 reads GTSNPN; CDR2 reads SVGIG (reference sequence). The CDR3 is made up of 15 amino acids. The CDR3 DNA reads as TGTGCCTCTAGCGGGGATATGGTCTATAATTCACCCCTCCACTTT. Translation: CASSGDMVYNSPLHF.

The V call is TRBV4-2, the J call TRBJ2-6, with TRBD1 as a possible D gene (6 bases). The V and J ends lost 2 bases and 2 bases respectively, with 7 bases between them. The CDR3 is 15 residues long. Germline CDR1 LGHNA, CDR2 YNFKEQ. The CDR3 bases are TGTGCCAGCAGCCAACAGGGGACTGGGGCCAACGTCCTGACTTTC. Its protein product is CASSQQGTGANVLTF.

V and J are TRBV9 and TRBJ1-4; 7 bases are shared with TRBD1. Per germline, CDR1 SGDLS and CDR2 YYNGEE. There are 16 residues in the CDR3. The V gene end was trimmed by 0 bases and the J gene end by 3 bases; junction bases not matched to a gene: 5. The CDR3 loop reads CASSVGPGQSNEKLFF. CDR3 sequence (DNA): TGTGCCAGCAGCGTAGGCCCGGGACAGTCTAATGAAAAACTGTTTTTT.

The J gene is TRBJ1-2, the V gene TRBV28; 7 bases agree with TRBD1. Germline CDR1 and CDR2: MDHEN and SYDVKM. J gave up 0 bases and V 10 bases, and 11 bases lay outside the gene matches. The CDR3 spans 15 residues. Here the CDR3 reads CAINQQGNANYGYTF. The CDR3 nucleotides read TGTGCCATCAATCAACAGGGGAATGCTAACTATGGCTACACCTTC.

The chain employs TRBV4-2 and TRBJ1-1, with TRBD1 matching over 7 bases. CDR1 and CDR2 from the germline V gene are LGHNA and YNFKEQ. There are 17 residues in the CDR3. Germline trimming cut 4 bases from V and 1 base from J; bases unmatched to any gene: 12. This chain's CDR3 is CASSLSPTRTGNTEAFF. CDR3 sequence (DNA): TGTGCCAGCAGCCTCTCCCCGACCCGGACAGGGAACACTGAAGCTTTCTTT.

The chain couples TRBV7-3 to TRBJ1-2; 10 bases are a match to TRBD1. The CDR3 totals 14 residues. CDR1 is SGHTA and CDR2 is FQGTGA in the germline V gene. V lost 1 base to trimming and J lost 8 bases; unmatched junction nucleotides: 4. The CDR3 coding sequence is TGTGCCAGCAGCTTAAGGGGGGACAGGGGCGGCTACACCTTC. Translated, it gives CASSLRGDRGGYTF.

This clone has only a few counts. The CDR3 protein is CASMEPWGGYEQYF. CDR3 DNA sequence: TGTGCCAGCATGGAACCCTGGGGCGGTTACGAGCAGTACTTC. The chain employs TRBV6-1 and TRBJ2-7; maybe TRBD1 (5 bases). The CDR3 is 14 residues long. The V and J ends lost 7 bases and 4 bases respectively, with 17 bases between them. Germline CDR1 is MNHNS and CDR2 is SASEGT.

This clone turned up a few times. The V and J genes are TRBV20-1 and TRBJ1-1; TRBD1 is a possible D gene (6 bases). Between the trimmed V and J ends, which lost 5 bases and 8 bases, there was a span of 12 bases. The CDR3 covers 11 residues. Germline V gene lookup returns CDR1 DFQATT and CDR2 SNEGSKA (reference sequence). CDR3 amino acids: CSARDDREAFF. CDR3 nucleotides: TGCAGTGCTCGGGACGACAGGGAAGCTTTCTTT.

This chain connects TRBV9 to TRBJ2-5; TRBD2 matches at 10 bases. The DNA end is a closer match to TRBJ2-7, so the J assignment may be wrong. This CDR3 contains 14 residues. Germline V CDR1 and CDR2: SGDLS, YYNGEE. CDR3 sequence: CASSASGGSYEQYF. The CDR3 nucleotides are TGTGCCAGCAGCGCTAGCGGGGGTTCCTACGAGCAGTACTTC.

The V gene is TRBV30, the J gene TRBJ2-7; D is unresolved. V lost 2 bases to trimming and J lost 6 bases, with 11 bases between them. CDR3 length equals 12 residues. Germline V gives CDR1 GTSNPN, CDR2 SVGIG (reference sequence). CDR3 sequence reads: CAWSPNAGEQYF. The CDR3 nucleotides read TGTGCCTGGAGTCCCAACGCCGGCGAGCAGTACTTC.

The V and J genes are TRBV7-3 and TRBJ2-3; 11 positions agree with TRBD2. The ends lost 4 bases at V and 5 bases at J; junction bases unmatched: 8. The germline CDR1 and CDR2 sequences are SGHTA and FQGTGA. The CDR3 covers 16 residues. The CDR3 is CASSSLAGGGKDTQYF. CDR3 DNA: TGTGCCAGCAGCTCTTTAGCGGGAGGGGGTAAAGATACGCAGTATTTT.

This rearrangement joins TRBV7-2 to TRBJ1-5; tentatively, D is TRBD1 (5 bases). The CDR3 length is 13 residues. Germline CDR1 SGHTA, CDR2 FQGNSA. V lost 1 base and J lost 6, with 7 bases in between. CDR3 sequence: CASSLEGIQPQHF. CDR3 DNA: TGTGCCAGCAGCTTAGAGGGGATTCAGCCCCAGCATTTT. Full variable domain (outside the CDR3, taken from reference TRBV7-2 and TRBJ1-5): GAGVSQSPSNKVTEKGKDVELRCDPISGHTALYWYRQSLGQGLEFLIYFQGNSAPDKSGLPSDRFSAERTGGSVSTLTIQRTQQEDSAVYLCASSLEGIQPQHFGDGTRLSIL.

V gene TRBV7-9 combines with J gene TRBJ1-1, with a tentative D call TRBD1 (5 bases). Germline CDR1 is SEHNR and CDR2 is FQNEAQ (reference sequence). V was pared by 2 bases and J by 4 bases, with 17 bases between. CDR3 size: 16 residues. In DNA form, the CDR3 reads TGTGCCAGCAGCTTATTCTTCGGGGGGTTGGGCACTGAAGCTTTCTTT. Protein product: CASSLFFGGLGTEAFF.

This clone was found a few times. The chain combines TRBV4-3 with TRBJ1-4; D is possibly TRBD1 (6 bases). Deletions cut 4 bases from V and 3 bases from J, with 21 bases between. There are 18 residues in the CDR3. Germline V gives CDR1 LGHNA, CDR2 YSLEER. DNA of the CDR3: TGCGCCAGCAGCCTTTGGACCCCGGGGGGGGCTCCTAATGAAAAACTGTTTTTT. Amino acid sequence: CASSLWTPGGAPNEKLFF.

The rearrangement links TRBV28 to TRBJ1-2, with TRBD1 matching over 7 bases. CDR1 and CDR2 from the germline V gene are MDHEN and SYDVKM. The junction had 4 bases not matched to a gene; V was cut back by 5 bases and J by 4 bases. The CDR3 is made up of 13 amino acids. Here the CDR3 DNA reads TGTGCCAGCAGTCGACAGGGATTCTATGGCTACACCTTC. It is translated as CASSRQGFYGYTF.

The CDR3 nucleotides read TGTGCCAGCAGTGAGCATGGGGCAGAGACCCAGTACTTC. It encodes CASSEHGAETQYF. The chain is built from TRBV2 and TRBJ2-5, with TRBD1 as a possible D gene (5 bases). The CDR3 consists of 13 residues. Trimming pared 3 bases from V and 4 bases from J, leaving 9 bases between. Germline V gene sequence: CDR1 SNHLY, CDR2 FYNNEI.

The chain joins TRBV6-1 to TRBJ1-5; D perhaps matches TRBD1 (6 bases). In germline, CDR1 is MNHNS, CDR2 SASEGT. This CDR3 is 15 amino acids long. The V gene lost 7 bases and the J gene lost 2 bases, with 15 bases spanning the gap. DNA of the CDR3: TGTGCCAGCACCGAACAGGGTGGTGGCAATCAGCCCCAGCATTTT. Translated, it gives CASTEQGGGNQPQHF.

There are a few counts of this clone. The chain joins TRBV10-3 to TRBJ1-1, with 7 nucleotides matching TRBD1. Germline loops: CDR1 ENHRY, CDR2 SYGVKD. Trimming took 4 bases from V and 4 from J; bases not matched to a gene: 9. There are 15 residues in the CDR3. The CDR3: CAISGSQGRGTEAFF. CDR3 in DNA: TGTGCCATCAGTGGATCACAGGGGAGAGGCACTGAAGCTTTCTTT.

This chain links TRBV7-2 with TRBJ1-1; D is possibly TRBD1 (5 bases). The CDR3 extends over 14 amino acids. V shed 2 bases and J shed 2 bases, with 9 bases lying between them. Germline CDR1 SGHTA, CDR2 FQGNSA. The CDR3 coding sequence is TGTGCCAGCAGCTTACGACAGACAAACACTGAAGCTTTCTTT. This encodes CASSLRQTNTEAFF.

V gene TRBV7-2 combines with J gene TRBJ1-2; tentative D call: TRBD1 (5 bases). The CDR3 loop spans 14 amino acids. Germline V gene lookup returns CDR1 SGHTA and CDR2 FQGNSA. Trimming cost V 4 bases and J 7 bases, with 16 bases left between them. CDR3 in amino acids: CASSSLFGGIGYTF. CDR3 bases: TGTGCCAGCAGCTCATTATTTGGGGGGATTGGCTACACCTTC.